Listed below are T cell receptor beta chains from one sample, sequenced in a study of T cells in Graves' hyperthyroidism and ophthalmopathy. A single record per CDR3 protein comes from TCRdb applying MiXCR to the multiplex PCR reads. The table has about 360,000 distinct CDR3 sequences, approximately 13% seen once. Sample: blood. The source of these receptors is a woman between 18 and 29 years old with Graves' hyperthyroidism. CDR3s leave out the opening cysteine and the closing phenylalanine or tryptophan. A row's size may be missing; if present it is once, few, many or a size class.

TRBV29-1,many,SVLLGETQY
TRBV7-9,NA,ASSASGGRYEQY
TRBV13,NA,ARSPSAGGLADTQY
TRBV3-1,many,ASSQSRLGNTIY
TRBV24-1,NA,ATSDPQISNQPQH
TRBV28,many,ASSLLRTSGTGELF
TRBV4-2,few,ASSQTDRIRKGYT
TRBV28,many,ASTLSWTRRGGKLF
TRBV6-2/TRBV6-3,NA,ASSYSMRGGTEAF
TRBV27,many,ASSFGGNYGYT
TRBV20-1,many,SARVTGRRMNTEAF
TRBV29-1,NA,SVGQGGEAF
TRBV4-3,many,ASSQQGGQTEAF
TRBV28,many,ASLDTASYEQY
TRBV28,many,ASRERGFPPQAEAF
TRBV7-9,many,ASSLGLAGVNEQF
TRBV19,few,ASSIDRISGDTIY
TRBV20-1,many,SAFLVGREGVYEQY
TRBV11-2,many,ASSSSRGYNEQF
TRBV7-3,many,ASSLAREDSQF
TRBV24-1,many,ATSDLLGTEAF
TRBV28,many,ASSLGTSGKQF
TRBV7-7,NA,ASSLASGGHTGELF
TRBV12-3/TRBV12-4,few,ASSLDGGPAGGYT
TRBV6-1,few,ASSGLGQGASDTQY